The sample holds a few counts of the clone carrying this T cell receptor (beta chain). This record comes from a study of control samples from healthy donors and cancer patients. Sequencing used immunoSEQ multiplex PCR; TCRdb keeps in-frame clones, though not all of them. Here the sample spans over 75,000 clones, roughly 82% being singletons. The CDR3 covers 19 residues. J was trimmed by 4 bases and V by 6 bases; bases with no gene match: 21. Per germline, CDR1 MNHEY and CDR2 SMNVEV (reference sequence). This TCR was sampled from a man aged 60-69 years in good health. The rearrangement links TRBV27 to TRBJ2-3, with 8 bases fitting TRBD2. The sample taken for sequencing was blood. Here the CDR3 DNA reads TGTGCCAGCAGGATACCCCGGGGTAGCGGGGACTCTGGGCCAGATACGCAGTATTTT. It encodes CASRIPRGSGDSGPDTQYF.